What follows are 2 T cell receptor beta chains derived from one specimen sequenced in a study of T-cell reconstitution after alpha-beta-depleted transplantation in children listed by TCRdb under 2016. Receptor amplification or capture employed PCR. The listed sequencing device is Illumina HiSeq 2500. Molecular barcoding was employed in the preparation of TCR libraries, with unique molecular identifiers being used to normalize TCRbeta repertoire quantification. The public reads were quality trimmed at Q25 with fastp and then assembled into clones with MiXCR by TCRdb, keeping productive beta chains. Each entry is one CDR3 protein sequence, shown with its most common DNA and genes. The sample profile shows a few hundred thousand distinct CDR3 sequences; 9.5% to 13% of them were found once. Roughly 5.5% of the sample comes from the top ten. The sequences come from PBMCs from the stem cell graft donor, collected from the stem cell graft. The receptor set was obtained from a human donor who donated a stem cell graft to a child with acute myeloid leukemia.

J is TRBJ2-7 and V is TRBV4-2, with 7 bases lining up with TRBD2. This CDR3 contains 16 residues. The V and J ends lost 0 bases and 3 bases, in that order; junction bases with no gene match: 8. Germline loops: CDR1 LGHNA, CDR2 YNFKEQ. The CDR3: CASSQDLGLADYEQYF. The CDR3 nucleotides read TGTGCCAGCAGCCAAGATCTCGGGCTAGCGGACTACGAGCAGTACTTC.

This clonotype was counted at least ten times. The chain combines TRBV20-1 with TRBJ1-2; D is uncertain. The CDR3 runs 12 residues. V was shortened by 0 bases and J by 4 bases, with 6 bases between the two germline ends. Germline V gives CDR1 DFQATT, CDR2 SNEGSKA (reference sequence). In DNA, the CDR3 is TGCAGTGCTAGAGAGCAGGTCTATGGCTACACCTTC. The encoded protein is CSAREQVYGYTF.